One and the same sample provided the 21 T cell receptor beta chains below, sequenced in a study of control samples from healthy donors and cancer patients. The method was immunoSEQ multiplex PCR; TCRdb's version includes in-frame clones alone and lacks a portion of them. The table records fewer than 20,000 clones, 80% to 90% of them present only once. What was sequenced was PBMCs. All receptors come from a woman in her 70s with colorectal cancer.

The rearrangement links TRBV5-1 to TRBJ1-2; a weak D match, TRBD1 (6 bases). Trimming stripped 0 bases from V and 3 bases from J, with 9 bases between. Germline V gives CDR1 SGHRS, CDR2 YFSETQ. The CDR3 length is 14 residues. The CDR3 sequence: CASSLAAGDYGYTF. The CDR3 DNA is TGCGCCAGCAGCTTGGCGGCAGGGGACTATGGCTACACCTTC. The whole variable domain, filled in from reference TRBV5-1 and TRBJ1-2, reads KAGVTQTPRYLIKTRGQQVTLSCSPISGHRSVSWYQQTPGQGLQFLFEYFSETQRNKGNFPGRFSGRQFSNSRSEMNVSTLELGDSALYLCASSLAAGDYGYTFGSGTRLTVV.

The chain couples TRBV9 to TRBJ2-1; possible D gene TRBD1, 6 bases. This CDR3 region has 13 residues. The V gene's germline CDR1 is SGDLS and CDR2 YYNGEE. V lost 4 bases and J lost 9, with 14 bases in between. The CDR3 bases are TGTGCCAGCAGCCGACAGGCACAAGCTGAGCAGTTCTTC. Protein: CASSRQAQAEQFF.

CDR3 DNA: TGTGCCAGCAGCTTAGAGCCGGTCGGTCAGCCCCAGCATTTT. Its translation is CASSLEPVGQPQHF. The chain carries TRBV7-8 and TRBJ1-5; D remains ambiguous. The ends were cut back, 1 base at V and 6 bases at J, with 10 bases in the middle. CDR3 size: 14 residues. The germline gives CDR1 SGHVS, CDR2 FQNEAQ. The full variable domain, completed using reference TRBV7-8 and TRBJ1-5, is GAGVSQSPRYKVAKRGQDVALRCDPISGHVSLFWYQQALGQGPEFLTYFQNEAQLDKSGLPSDRFFAERPEGSVSTLKIQRTQQEDSAVYLCASSLEPVGQPQHFGDGTRLSIL.

This rearrangement joins TRBV7-9 to TRBJ1-6; maybe TRBD1 (5 bases). Between the trimmed V and J ends, which lost 5 bases and 6 bases, there was a span of 11 bases. Germline lookup yields CDR1 SEHNR and CDR2 FQNEAQ (reference sequence). This CDR3 has 14 residues. CDR3 loop: CASSIGTANSPLHF. CDR3 nucleotides: TGTGCCAGCAGCATCGGGACCGCTAATTCACCCCTCCACTTT.

The J gene is TRBJ2-1, the V gene TRBV6-4; TRBD1 agrees at 9 bases. The CDR3 length is 16 residues. The germline CDR1 and CDR2 sequences are MRHNA and SNTAGT. Unmatched junction bases numbered 3, after V lost 2 bases and J lost 1 base. The CDR3 here is CASSDRGQGSYNEQFF. CDR3 bases: TGTGCCAGCAGTGACAGGGGACAGGGATCCTACAATGAGCAGTTCTTC.

This chain joins TRBV29-1 and TRBJ2-7, with D possibly TRBD2 on 5 matching bases. CDR1 is SQVTM and CDR2 is ANQGSEA in the germline V gene. V was pared by 7 bases and J by 4 bases, with 14 bases between. The CDR3 totals 12 residues. The CDR3 DNA sequence: TGCAGCGCCGGAGGCGGGCTATACGAGCAGTACTTC. Translating gives CSAGGGLYEQYF.

This clone showed up just once. The chain uses TRBV20-1 and TRBJ2-3; D is unresolved. Per germline, CDR1 DFQATT and CDR2 SNEGSKA (reference sequence). V was cut by 3 bases and J by 9 bases, with 10 bases left in between. The length of the CDR3 is 11 residues. In nucleotides, the CDR3 is TGCAGTGCTAGGGCCGTAGACACGCAGTATTTT. It codes for CSARAVDTQYF.

The chain's CDR3 is CASSLVPSTDTQYF. CDR3 DNA: TGTGCCAGCAGCTTAGTCCCGAGTACAGATACGCAGTATTTT. The rearrangement joins TRBV7-2 to TRBJ2-3, with D unclear. The CDR3 has 14 residues. V lost 1 base, J lost 3 bases, and 8 bases lay in between. CDR1 and CDR2 from the germline V gene are SGHTA and FQGNSA.

The gene calls are TRBV12-3 or TRBV12-4 and TRBJ1-5; no firm D call. V shed 3 bases and J shed 2 bases, with 5 bases lying between them. The CDR3 is 13 amino acids. The CDR3 is CASSFGGNQPQHF. CDR3 coding DNA: TGTGCCAGCAGTTTCGGGGGCAATCAGCCCCAGCATTTT.

This chain uses TRBV5-6 with TRBJ2-5, with 7 bases that match TRBD2. V trimming: 4 bases; J trimming: 3 bases; junction bases outside the gene matches: 12. CDR1 is SGHDT, CDR2 YYEEEE, per germline. The CDR3 has 16 amino acids. The CDR3 sequence is CASSPTARGREETQYF. The CDR3 DNA reads as TGTGCCAGCAGCCCCACCGCTCGGGGGAGGGAAGAGACCCAGTACTTC.

The J gene is TRBJ2-7, the V gene TRBV4-1; 7 bases are shared with TRBD2. Germline CDR1 reads MGHRA; CDR2 reads YSYEKL. This CDR3 spans 15 amino acids. With 1 base clipped from V and 3 bases from J, the junction kept 6 bases outside the gene matches. CDR3 amino acids: CASSQAGGARYEQYF. The CDR3, as DNA: TGCGCCAGCAGCCAAGCGGGGGGAGCGCGCTACGAGCAGTACTTC.

The rearrangement links TRBV3-1 (or the pseudogene TRBV3-2) to TRBJ2-3; TRBD2 matches at 11 bases. Germline-derived CDR1 and CDR2 are LGHDT and YNNKEL (reference sequence). The CDR3 length is 18 residues. V lost 4 bases and J lost 8; bases outside the gene matches: 17. CDR3 sequence (DNA): TGTGCCAGCAGCCCCTCCGGGACTAGCGGTCCGAGGAAGGGTACGCAGTATTTT. Its translation is CASSPSGTSGPRKGTQYF.

The chain joins TRBV2 to TRBJ2-7, with 9 nucleotides matching TRBD1. Trimming took 3 bases from V and 6 from J; bases not matched to a gene: 9. Looked up from germline, CDR1 is SNHLY and CDR2 is FYNNEI. The CDR3 loop spans 15 amino acids. The CDR3 region has the DNA TGTGCCAGCAGTGACCTCGTACAGGGGGCGGGCGAGCAGTACTTC. Translation: CASSDLVQGAGEQYF.

There are a few counts of this clone. The chain is built from TRBV4-3 and TRBJ1-2; TRBD1 matches at 7 bases. The CDR3 has 16 amino acids. Losses at the gene ends were 1 base for V and 8 bases for J; bases not matched to a gene: 13. Germline V gives CDR1 LGHNA, CDR2 YSLEER. The CDR3 region has the DNA TGCGCCAGCAGCCAAGTTTACCGGGACAGTTGGTTGGGCTACACCTTC. Translation: CASSQVYRDSWLGYTF.

The V and J genes are TRBV5-1 and TRBJ2-7; TRBD1 is a possible D gene (7 bases). The CDR3 has 14 residues. Germline values: CDR1 SGHRS, CDR2 YFSETQ. Trimming removed 2 bases from V and 2 bases from J, with 11 bases in between. The CDR3 nucleotides are TGCGCCAGCAGCTTCGGCAGGGGGGCCTACGAGCAGTACTTC. Protein product: CASSFGRGAYEQYF.

J is TRBJ2-2 and V is TRBV5-1; 9 positions match TRBD1. Germline assignment: CDR1 SGHRS and CDR2 YFSETQ. The CDR3 contains 15 residues. V was clipped by 4 bases and J by 4 bases; unmatched bases: 5. Here the CDR3 reads CASSARQGGTGELFF. The CDR3 bases are TGCGCCAGCAGCGCCCGACAGGGGGGCACCGGGGAGCTGTTTTTT.

This clone has only one observation. The chain carries TRBV6-5 and TRBJ1-4; D might be TRBD1 (6 bases). The germline V gene has CDR1 MNHEY and CDR2 SVGAGI. Trimming shortened V by 6 bases and J by 3 bases, and 14 bases separated the two germline ends. This CDR3 is 15 amino acids long. The CDR3: CASSRQAGANEKLFF. Written as DNA, the CDR3 is TGTGCCAGCAGCAGACAGGCGGGAGCTAATGAAAAACTGTTTTTT.

This clone occurred a few times. The CDR3 DNA is TGTGCCAGTAGTTCAGCAGTCACAGCTAACTATGGCTACACCTTC. Protein sequence: CASSSAVTANYGYTF. The chain joins TRBV19 to TRBJ1-2; D is uncertain. This CDR3 has 15 residues. Germline CDR1 reads LNHDA; CDR2 reads SQIVND (reference sequence). V shed 5 bases and J shed 0 bases, with 13 bases lying between them. The variable domain in full, completed from reference TRBV19 and TRBJ1-2, reads DGGITQSPKYLFRKEGQNVTLSCEQNLNHDAMYWYRQDPGQGLRLIYYSQIVNDFQKGDIAEGYSVSREKKESFPLTVTSAQKNPTAFYLCASSSAVTANYGYTFGSGTRLTVV.

This chain links TRBV11-1 with TRBJ2-3; 7 positions match TRBD2. This CDR3 region has 15 residues. The ends lost 3 bases at V and 4 bases at J; junction bases unmatched: 7. Germline loops: CDR1 SGHAT, CDR2 FQDESV (reference sequence). The CDR3 region is CASSFRGSGPDTQYF. The CDR3 coding sequence is TGTGCCAGCAGCTTTCGCGGGAGTGGTCCAGATACGCAGTATTTT.

The chain is built from TRBV5-8 and TRBJ2-5; TRBD2 might be the D (5 bases). V lost 0 bases and J 5 bases, leaving 17 bases between the germline ends. The CDR3 spans 16 residues. The germline gives CDR1 SGHTS, CDR2 YDEGEE. The CDR3 region has the DNA TGTGCCAGCAGCTTGGCTAGGACTCCACTGGGGGAGACCCAGTACTTC. It translates to CASSLARTPLGETQYF. The variable domain in full, completed from reference TRBV5-8 and TRBJ2-5, reads EAGVTQSPTHLIKTRGQQATLRCSPISGHTSVYWYQQALGLGLQFLLWYDEGEERNRGNFPPRFSGRQFPNYSSELNVNALELEDSALYLCASSLARTPLGETQYFGPGTRLLVL.

V is TRBV9 and J is TRBJ1-2; D possibly corresponds to TRBD1 (6 bases). V was trimmed by 0 bases and J by 2 bases, leaving 8 bases between them. Germline V gene lookup returns CDR1 SGDLS and CDR2 YYNGEE. CDR3 length: 14 residues. In DNA form, the CDR3 reads TGTGCCAGCAGCGTAGGTCAGGGGAACTATGGCTACACCTTC. Translated: CASSVGQGNYGYTF.